By sample fraction, the clone carrying this T cell receptor beta chain is medium-sized. As yet, its antigen is unknown. These data are taken from a study of coeliac disease. Sequencing used immunoSEQ multiplex PCR; TCRdb keeps in-frame clones, though not all of them. This sample carries 3,800 or so clones, less than 75% of them seen once, and the ten largest clones take roughly 15%. Whole-study findings and limits: In active celiac disease, intraepithelial and lamina propria TRB and TRG repertoires were less clonal than controls.

The CDR3 consists of 14 residues. Germline V gene data show CDR1 as WSHSY and CDR2 as SAAADI. Trimming cost V 2 bases and J 3 bases, with 10 bases left between them. The clonotype was recovered from a woman under 30 with active celiac disease. The chain uses TRBV10-2 and TRBJ1-2; possibly TRBD1 for D (5 bases). Specimen: intraepithelial lymphocytes from the gut. CDR3 protein: CASSEDGGDYGYTF. The CDR3 DNA sequence: TGCGCCAGCAGTGAGGACGGAGGGGACTATGGCTACACCTTC.